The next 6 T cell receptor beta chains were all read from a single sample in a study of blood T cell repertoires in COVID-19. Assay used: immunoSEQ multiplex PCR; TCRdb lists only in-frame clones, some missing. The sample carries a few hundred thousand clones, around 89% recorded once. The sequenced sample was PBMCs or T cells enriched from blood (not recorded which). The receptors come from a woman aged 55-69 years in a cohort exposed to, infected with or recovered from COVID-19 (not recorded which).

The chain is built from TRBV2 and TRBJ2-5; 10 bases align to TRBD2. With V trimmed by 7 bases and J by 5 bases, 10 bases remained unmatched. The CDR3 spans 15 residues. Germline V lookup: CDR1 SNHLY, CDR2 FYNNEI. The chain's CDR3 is CASTELAGRRETQYF. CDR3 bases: TGTGCCAGCACCGAACTAGCGGGAAGGAGGGAGACCCAGTACTTC. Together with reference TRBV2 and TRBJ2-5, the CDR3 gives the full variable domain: EPEVTQTPSHQVTQMGQEVILRCVPISNHLYFYWYRQILGQKVEFLVSFYNNEISEKSEIFDDQFSVERPDGSNFTLKIRSTKLEDSAMYFCASTELAGRRETQYFGPGTRLLVL.

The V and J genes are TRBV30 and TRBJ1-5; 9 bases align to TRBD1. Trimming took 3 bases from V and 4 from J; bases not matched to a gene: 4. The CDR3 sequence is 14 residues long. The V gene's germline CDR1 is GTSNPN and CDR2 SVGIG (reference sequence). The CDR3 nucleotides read TGTGCCTGGAGCTCCGGGACAGGGAATCAGCCCCAGCATTTT. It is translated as CAWSSGTGNQPQHF.

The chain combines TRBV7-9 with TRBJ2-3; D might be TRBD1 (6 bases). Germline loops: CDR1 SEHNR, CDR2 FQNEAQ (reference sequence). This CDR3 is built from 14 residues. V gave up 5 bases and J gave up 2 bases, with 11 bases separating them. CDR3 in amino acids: CASSQRTVTDTQYF. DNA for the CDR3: TGTGCCAGCAGCCAACGGACAGTCACAGATACGCAGTATTTT.

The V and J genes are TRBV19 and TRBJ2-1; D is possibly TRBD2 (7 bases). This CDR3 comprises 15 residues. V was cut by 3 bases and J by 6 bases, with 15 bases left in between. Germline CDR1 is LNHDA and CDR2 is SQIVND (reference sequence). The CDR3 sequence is CASSMGGAGTNEQFF. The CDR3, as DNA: TGTGCCAGTAGTATGGGGGGGGCAGGGACCAATGAGCAGTTCTTC.

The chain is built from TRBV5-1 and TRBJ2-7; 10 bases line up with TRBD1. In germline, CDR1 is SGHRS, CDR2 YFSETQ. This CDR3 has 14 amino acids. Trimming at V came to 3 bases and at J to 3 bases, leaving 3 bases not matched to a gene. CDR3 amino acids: CASSSGTGVYEQYF. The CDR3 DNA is TGCGCCAGCAGCTCCGGGACAGGGGTCTACGAGCAGTACTTC.

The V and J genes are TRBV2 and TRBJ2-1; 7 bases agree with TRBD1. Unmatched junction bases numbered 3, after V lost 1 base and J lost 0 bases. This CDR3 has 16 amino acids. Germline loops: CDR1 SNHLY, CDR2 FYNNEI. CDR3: CASSEETGSSYNEQFF. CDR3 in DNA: TGTGCCAGCAGTGAAGAGACAGGGAGCTCCTACAATGAGCAGTTCTTC.